Detailed here is one T cell receptor (beta chain). Its antigen is unknown. The CDR3 totals 15 residues. Germline CDR1 is SGHNT and CDR2 is YYREEE (reference sequence). Trimming cost V 4 bases and J 6 bases, with 16 bases left between them. This sample is drawn from a study of cytotoxic CD8 clonotypes in ibrutinib-treated CLL. In the study overall: Response samples were taken after a median roughly 13 months of treatment, range 6 to 36. Sequencing produced an average of about 260,000 productive templates and more than 90,000 productive rearrangements per sample. The study, taken as a whole, reports: The clonality rise at ibrutinib response reflected private clonotype expansion.

Around 2 micrograms of genomic DNA from cryopreserved PBMCs went into TCR beta libraries. Assay used: immunoSEQ multiplex PCR; TCRdb lists only in-frame clones, some missing. The sample includes 200,000 to 250,000 clones, more than 70% seen only once; the top ten take over 10%. The source is a human donor with chronic lymphocytic leukemia. The rearrangement uses TRBV5-4 and TRBJ2-2, with a possible D match to TRBD2 (6 bases). The source was PBMCs, collected after 12 months of ibrutinib treatment. This CDR3 is CASSPGPTGAGELFF. In DNA form, the CDR3 reads TGTGCCAGCAGCCCGGGACCAACGGGGGCCGGGGAGCTGTTTTTT.